This T cell receptor (beta chain) was identified in a study of T cells after yellow fever vaccination. Broader study findings: A limited proportion of clonotypes was detected within both the CD4 and CD8 compartments. After the booster, over 95% of CD4 and about 90% of CD8 primary-response clones were re-detected.

5'RACE template switching produced TCR cDNA carrying a universal primer site and UMIs. Each CDR3 protein is one row after TCRdb ran MiXCR on the 5' RACE reads. The sample has about 580,000 distinct CDR3 sequences, about a sixth seen once. V shed 4 bases and J shed 3 bases, with 13 bases lying between them. The CDR3 sequence is 15 residues long. Germline V CDR1 and CDR2: SGHDN, FVKESK. This clonotype came up a few times. Antigen unknown. This receptor was obtained from a young man who received the YFV17D yellow fever vaccine. Sequences were derived from PBMCs, sampled less than 6 days after the first yellow fever vaccination. This rearrangement joins TRBV14 to TRBJ2-1; D is unresolved. CDR3 residues: CASSPIDGLYNEQFF. CDR3 nucleotides: TGTGCCAGCAGCCCGATCGACGGTCTCTACAATGAGCAGTTCTTC.